The clone carrying this TCR beta chain has just a few counts. Its specificity is unknown. The donor cohort consisted entirely of Caucasian adults residing in Nashville, Tennessee. Repertoires were generated with immunoSEQ multiplex PCR, while TCRdb's copy carries only in-frame clones and drops some. In the table there are about 1.1 million clones, around three quarters of which are singletons. V was clipped by 7 bases and J by 6 bases, with 15 bases between them. The germline gives CDR1 SQVTM, CDR2 ANQGSEA. This CDR3 has 13 amino acids. This entry comes from a study of shared clonotypes between healthy human individuals. Overall study context: Every donor yielded three CD4 naive, three CD4 memory, two CD8 naive and one CD8 memory plate. General study results and limits: Larger estimated richness was generally recorded for naive subsets relative to memory subsets.

The chain couples TRBV29-1 to TRBJ1-4; perhaps TRBD1 as D (6 bases). Sequenced material: memory CD4+ T cells from PBMCs. Subset indicated: CD45RA-negative fraction. This receptor was identified in a man aged 18 to 30 in good health. Some clones in this sample may be carry-over from other donors' samples. CDR3: CSALAAGDEKLFF. CDR3 nucleotide sequence: TGCAGCGCTCTCGCGGCAGGGGATGAAAAACTGTTTTTT.